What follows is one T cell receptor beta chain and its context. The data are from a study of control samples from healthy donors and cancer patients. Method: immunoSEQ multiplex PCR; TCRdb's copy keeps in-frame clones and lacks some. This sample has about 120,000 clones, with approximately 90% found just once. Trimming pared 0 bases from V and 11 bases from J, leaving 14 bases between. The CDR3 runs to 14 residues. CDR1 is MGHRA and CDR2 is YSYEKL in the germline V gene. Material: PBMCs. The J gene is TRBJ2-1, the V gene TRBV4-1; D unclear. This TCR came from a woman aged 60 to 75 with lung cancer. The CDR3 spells CASSQDGYLGKQFF. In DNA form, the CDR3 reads TGCGCCAGCAGCCAAGATGGGTACCTCGGTAAGCAGTTCTTC.